This T cell receptor (beta chain) was recovered during a study of blood T cell repertoires in COVID-19. On the study more broadly: The samples span acute and convalescent COVID-19 from the United States, Italy and Spain. From T cells, B-cell-depleted T cells, or PBMCs came the material, which was cDNA or gDNA.

Source study methods: Reference gene primer amplification gave estimated nucleated cell counts. Generated by immunoSEQ multiplex PCR, the TCRdb table keeps only in-frame clones and is missing some. Clone size and the V and J calls come from that table; the DNA yielded D and trimming. The profile shows about 81,000 clones, about 95% of them singletons. Germline V gene data show CDR1 as KGHDR and CDR2 as SFDVKD. This CDR3 has 16 residues. V lost 5 bases and J lost 0; bases outside the gene matches: 5. This receptor was obtained from a human donor with active COVID-19. The donor label of this sample is uncertain. Sequenced: peripheral blood. The gene calls are TRBV24-1 and TRBJ2-1; 8 nucleotides align to TRBD1. The CDR3 DNA reads as TGTGCCACCAGTGGCCGGACAGGGAGCTCCTACAATGAGCAGTTCTTC. Translated, it gives CATSGRTGSSYNEQFF.